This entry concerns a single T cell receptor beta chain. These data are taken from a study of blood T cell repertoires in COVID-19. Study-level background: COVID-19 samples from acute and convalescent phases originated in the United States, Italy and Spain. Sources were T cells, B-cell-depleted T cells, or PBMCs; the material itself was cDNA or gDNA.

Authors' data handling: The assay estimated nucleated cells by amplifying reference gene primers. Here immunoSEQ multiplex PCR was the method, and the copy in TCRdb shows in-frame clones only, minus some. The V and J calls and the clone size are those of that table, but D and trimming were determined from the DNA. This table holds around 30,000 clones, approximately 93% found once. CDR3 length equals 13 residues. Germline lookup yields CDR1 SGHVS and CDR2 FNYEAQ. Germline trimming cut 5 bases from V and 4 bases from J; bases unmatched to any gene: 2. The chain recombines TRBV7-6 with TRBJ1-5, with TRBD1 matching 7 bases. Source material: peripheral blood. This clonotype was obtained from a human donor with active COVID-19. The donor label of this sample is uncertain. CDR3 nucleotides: TGTGCCAGCAGCCCCAGGGGGAATCAGCCCCAGCATTTT. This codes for CASSPRGNQPQHF.